The entry that follows covers one TCR beta chain sequence. The data are from a study of blood T cell repertoires in COVID-19. Clones were read by immunoSEQ multiplex PCR, and TCRdb kept only the in-frame ones, dropping some. The data contain about 130,000 clones, over 80% of them singletons. Looked up from germline, CDR1 is SGHRS and CDR2 is YFSETQ. Between the trimmed V and J ends, which lost 0 bases and 2 bases, there was a span of 8 bases. This CDR3 has 14 amino acids. This sequence was found in a man in his forties or fifties with active or convalescent COVID-19. Sequences were obtained from peripheral blood. The chain combines TRBV5-1 with TRBJ2-5; no definite D call. The CDR3 reads CASSLVSLQETQYF. CDR3 sequence (DNA): TGCGCCAGCAGCTTGGTCTCGTTACAAGAGACCCAGTACTTC.